This entry features one TCR beta chain sequence. Reverse transcription used 0.5 to 1 ug RNA and random hexamers. TCR beta CDR3 was amplified by immunoSEQ multiplex PCR. This amplification extended across 54 Vbeta and 13 Jbeta segments. TCRdb redid the calling of the immunoSEQ multiplex PCR reads with MiXCR, one entry per CDR3 protein. The sample lists approximately 150,000 distinct CDR3 sequences, under 95% occurring once. V was cut by 7 bases and J by 5 bases, with 23 bases left in between. The CDR3 is 17 residues long. Germline assignment: CDR1 PRHDT and CDR2 FYEKMQ (reference sequence). The entry originates in a study of CD8 T cells in Susac syndrome. Sequencing targeted TCR beta in blood CD8+ and CD4+ T cells. In the multiple sclerosis control group, patients were treatment-naive and had stable or active relapsing-remitting disease.

The sequenced material came from CD4+ T cells from PBMCs. The V call is TRBV13, the J call TRBJ2-2; perhaps D is TRBD1 or TRBD2 (6 bases each). This clonotype was sampled from a human donor with multiple sclerosis. The CDR3 loop is CASTFLPTKGGTGELFF. CDR3 coding DNA: TGTGCCAGCACCTTTTTACCGACTAAGGGGGGTACCGGGGAGCTGTTTTTT. The variable domain in full, with the rest retrieved from reference TRBV13 and TRBJ2-2, is AAGVIQSPRHLIKEKRETATLKCYPIPRHDTVYWYQQGPGQDPQFLISFYEKMQSDKGSIPDRFSAQQFSDYHSELNMSSLELGDSALYFCASTFLPTKGGTGELFFGEGSRLTVL.